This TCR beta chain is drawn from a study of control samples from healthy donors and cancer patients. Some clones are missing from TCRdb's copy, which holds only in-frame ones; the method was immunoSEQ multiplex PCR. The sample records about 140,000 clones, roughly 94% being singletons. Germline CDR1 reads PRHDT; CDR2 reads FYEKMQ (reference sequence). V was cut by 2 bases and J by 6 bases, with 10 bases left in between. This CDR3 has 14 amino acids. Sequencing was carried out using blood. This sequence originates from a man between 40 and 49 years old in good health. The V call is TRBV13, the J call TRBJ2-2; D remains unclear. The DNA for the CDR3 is TGTGCCAGCAGCTTATTAGGGTTTCCCGGGGAGCTGTTTTTT. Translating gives CASSLLGFPGELFF.